These 17 T cell receptor beta chains share one sample of origin, sequenced in a study of PD-L1 blockade in urothelial cancer. Some clones are missing from TCRdb's copy, which holds only in-frame ones; the method was immunoSEQ multiplex PCR. The sample lists about 53,000 clones, roughly 89% seen once, with roughly 14% in the top ten. The time point is: pretreatment peripheral blood. The sample was PBMCs, taken around atezolizumab (anti-PD-L1) treatment. Receptors originate from a woman in her fifties or sixties with urothelial cancer.

This clone was seen only a few times. V usage is TRBV10-1 and J usage is TRBJ1-5; D gene unclear. Germline loops: CDR1 WNHNN, CDR2 SYGVQD (reference sequence). Deletions cut 3 bases from V and 5 bases from J, with 8 bases between. The CDR3 extends over 13 amino acids. The CDR3 protein is CASSESGDQPQHF. CDR3 DNA sequence: TGCGCCAGCAGTGAATCGGGAGATCAGCCCCAGCATTTT.

The rearrangement links TRBV28 to TRBJ2-3, with D tentatively TRBD2 (6 bases). Trimming took 5 bases from V and 4 from J, leaving 10 bases between them. CDR1 is MDHEN and CDR2 is SYDVKM in the germline V gene. CDR3 size: 13 residues. The DNA of the CDR3 is TGTGCCAGCAGTCCCCGCGGGGCAGATACGCAGTATTTT. It translates to CASSPRGADTQYF.

The chain combines TRBV6-5 with TRBJ2-2; D is ambiguous. V lost 0 bases to trimming and J lost 3 bases, with 11 bases between them. Germline V gene lookup returns CDR1 MNHEY and CDR2 SVGAGI. The CDR3 consists of 16 residues. The CDR3 sequence is CASSYSILTHTGELFF. CDR3 bases: TGTGCCAGCAGTTACTCGATTCTCACACACACCGGGGAGCTGTTTTTT.

The CDR3 sequence is CASSLRVGSEEFF. CDR3 coding DNA: TGTGCCAGCAGCTTAAGGGTCGGGTCGGAGGAGTTCTTC. V usage is TRBV7-7 and J usage is TRBJ2-1, with a tentative D call TRBD2 (5 bases). V was shortened by 2 bases and J by 14 bases, with 16 bases between the two germline ends. Germline V lookup: CDR1 SSHAT, CDR2 FNYEAQ (reference sequence). This CDR3 is 13 amino acids long.

This chain links TRBV7-9 with TRBJ1-1; D unclear. Trimming left V 2 bases short and J 6 bases short, with 7 bases between. Germline V gene sequence: CDR1 SEHNR, CDR2 FQNEAQ (reference sequence). This CDR3 region has 12 residues. CDR3: CASSLREAEAFF. The CDR3 coding sequence is TGTGCCAGCAGCTTAAGGGAGGCTGAAGCTTTCTTT.

This chain connects TRBV9 to TRBJ2-1; D call uncertain. The CDR3 loop spans 12 amino acids. V shed 0 bases and J shed 4 bases, with 2 bases lying between them. CDR1 is SGDLS and CDR2 is YYNGEE in the germline V gene. Here the CDR3 reads CASSVAYNEQFF. CDR3 coding DNA: TGTGCCAGCAGCGTAGCTTACAATGAGCAGTTCTTC. Supplemented by reference TRBV9 and TRBJ2-1, the full variable domain reads DSGVTQTPKHLITATGQRVTLRCSPRSGDLSVYWYQQSLDQGLQFLIQYYNGEERAKGNILERFSAQQFPDLHSELNLSSLELGDSALYFCASSVAYNEQFFGPGTRLTVL.

This chain links TRBV6-6 with TRBJ1-3, with D perhaps matching TRBD1 (5 bases). The V end lost 3 bases, the J end lost 0 bases, and 9 bases lay between the germline ends. CDR1 MNHNY and CDR2 SVGAGI come from the germline V gene (reference sequence). The CDR3 is made up of 15 amino acids. The CDR3 DNA reads TGTGCCAGCAGTTATTCGGGGGACTCTGGAAACACCATATATTTT. Translating it yields CASSYSGDSGNTIYF.

V usage is TRBV7-7 and J usage is TRBJ2-1; 8 nucleotides agree with TRBD2. V lost 0 bases, J lost 8 bases, and 6 bases stayed unmatched. The CDR3 covers 15 residues. Germline values: CDR1 SSHAT, CDR2 FNYEAQ (reference sequence). CDR3 residues: CASSLAPGAGDEQFF. The DNA of the CDR3 is TGTGCCAGCAGCTTAGCTCCCGGAGCGGGGGATGAGCAGTTCTTC.

This chain uses TRBV29-1 with TRBJ1-1, with TRBD1 matching 7 bases. The ends lost 4 bases at V and 0 bases at J; junction bases unmatched: 5. The V gene's germline CDR1 is SQVTM and CDR2 ANQGSEA. The CDR3 sequence is 14 residues long. Here the CDR3 reads CSVGGQTMNTEAFF. The CDR3 DNA follows: TGCAGCGTTGGGGGACAGACTATGAACACTGAAGCTTTCTTT. The complete variable domain, with remaining parts taken from reference TRBV29-1 and TRBJ1-1, reads SAVISQKPSRDICQRGTSLTIQCQVDSQVTMMFWYRQQPGQSLTLIATANQGSEATYESGFVIDKFPISRPNLTFSTLTVSNMSPEDSSIYLCSVGGQTMNTEAFFGQGTRLTVV.

CDR3: CASSWDRGYEQYF. The CDR3 DNA sequence: TGTGCCAGCAGCTGGGACAGGGGATACGAGCAGTACTTC. The chain uses TRBV5-6 and TRBJ2-7, with 10 bases that match TRBD1. Trimming at V came to 3 bases and at J to 4 bases, leaving 1 base not matched to a gene. CDR1 and CDR2 (germline): SGHDT, YYEEEE. The CDR3 length is 13 residues.

This clone was picked up one time. The chain employs TRBV2 and TRBJ2-5; no clear D. V gave up 3 bases and J gave up 1 base, with 6 bases separating them. This CDR3 has 13 residues. The germline CDR1 and CDR2 sequences are SNHLY and FYNNEI. CDR3 amino acids: CASSDWAQETQYF. Here the CDR3 DNA reads TGTGCCAGCAGTGATTGGGCCCAAGAGACCCAGTACTTC.

This sequence joins TRBV18 and TRBJ1-2; maybe TRBD1 (5 bases). CDR1 is KGHSH and CDR2 is LQKENI in the germline V gene. Trimming pared 6 bases from V and 2 bases from J, leaving 19 bases between. CDR3 size: 16 residues. CDR3 sequence (DNA): TGTGCCAGCTCCCCAGTGCGGGGCTTTACCAACTATGGCTACACCTTC. Amino acid sequence: CASSPVRGFTNYGYTF.

The CDR3 protein is CSVKGGNQPQHF. The CDR3 bases are TGCAGCGTCAAAGGAGGGAATCAGCCCCAGCATTTT. The chain is built from TRBV29-1 and TRBJ1-5; the D is unclear. The CDR3 is 12 amino acids. Germline CDR1 is SQVTM and CDR2 is ANQGSEA. V dropped 6 bases and J dropped 4 bases, with 10 bases sitting between them.

This clone was picked up one time. The chain employs TRBV7-9 and TRBJ2-1; 12 bases are shared with TRBD2. The CDR3 length is 16 residues. V was clipped by 1 base and J by 10 bases; unmatched bases: 8. Germline loops: CDR1 SEHNR, CDR2 FQNEAQ (reference sequence). The CDR3 reads CASSLDLAGGHDEQFF. The CDR3 coding sequence is TGTGCCAGCAGCTTAGACCTAGCGGGGGGGCACGACGAGCAGTTCTTC.

The chain employs TRBV2 and TRBJ2-7; 7 nucleotides agree with TRBD2. The CDR3 covers 13 residues. Germline loops: CDR1 SNHLY, CDR2 FYNNEI. J was trimmed by 5 bases and V by 6 bases; bases with no gene match: 7. The CDR3 spells CASRAGTTNEQYF. The DNA of the CDR3 is TGTGCCAGCAGAGCCGGGACTACCAACGAGCAGTACTTC.

The genes are TRBV7-2 and TRBJ1-2, with D unresolved. Per the germline V gene, CDR1 is SGHTA and CDR2 is FQGNSA. This CDR3 comprises 12 residues. V was clipped by 1 base and J by 5 bases, with 5 bases between them. CDR3 nucleotides: TGTGCCAGCAGCTTAGTTTCTTATGGCTACACCTTC. Translation gives CASSLVSYGYTF. Based on the CDR3 plus reference TRBV7-2 and TRBJ1-2, the full variable domain is GAGVSQSPSNKVTEKGKDVELRCDPISGHTALYWYRQSLGQGLEFLIYFQGNSAPDKSGLPSDRFSAERTGGSVSTLTIQRTQQEDSAVYLCASSLVSYGYTFGSGTRLTVV.

This clone was seen once. The chain couples TRBV21-1 to TRBJ2-7; whether TRBD2, the table's D call, matches the DNA was not checked. TRBV21-1 counts as a pseudogene. The CDR3 contains 14 residues. Here the CDR3 reads CASSKKWRIYEQYF. The CDR3 bases are TGTGCCAGCAGCAAAAAATGGAGGATCTACGAGCAGTACTTC.